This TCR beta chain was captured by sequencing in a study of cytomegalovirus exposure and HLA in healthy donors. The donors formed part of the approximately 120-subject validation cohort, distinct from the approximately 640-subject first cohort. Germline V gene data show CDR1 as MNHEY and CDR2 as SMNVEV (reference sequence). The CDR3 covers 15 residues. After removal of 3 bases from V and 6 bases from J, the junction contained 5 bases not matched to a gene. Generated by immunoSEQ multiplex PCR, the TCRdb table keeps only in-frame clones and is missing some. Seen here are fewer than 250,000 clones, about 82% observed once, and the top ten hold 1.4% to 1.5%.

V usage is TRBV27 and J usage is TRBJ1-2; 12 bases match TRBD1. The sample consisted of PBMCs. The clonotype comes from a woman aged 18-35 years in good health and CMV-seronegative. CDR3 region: CASSLGTGGRNGYTF. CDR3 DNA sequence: TGTGCCAGCAGTTTGGGGACAGGGGGCAGGAATGGCTACACCTTC.